The rows below give T cell receptor beta chains drawn from one sample of a study of high-grade serous ovarian cancer treatment subgroups. TCRdb's table, derived via immunoSEQ multiplex PCR, lists solely in-frame clones and lacks some. The sample consists of more than 9,500 clones, 88% of them appearing once. The sequenced sample was tumor tissue. These receptors originate from a human donor with high-grade serous ovarian cancer. Each CDR3 is given with its conserved first and last residue. Fields, in order: CDR3 length, V gene, J gene, clone size, D gene, CDR3 protein, CDR3 DNA. The D gene is left open where the match is weak. Where a row states a size, it is once, few, many or the class of an expanded clone; other rows omit it.

>18|TRBV18|TRBJ1-5|.|.
CASSPPNTGRNSNQPQHF
TGTGCCAGCTCACCACCGAATACAGGACGCAATAGCAATCAGCCCCAGCATTTT
>17|TRBV7-2|TRBJ2-7|.|TRBD2
CASSPFGLAGPSYEQYF
TGTGCCAGCAGCCCCTTTGGACTAGCGGGCCCTTCCTACGAGCAGTACTTC
>12|TRBV7-9|TRBJ1-6|.|.
CASSLGDSPLHF
TGTGCCAGCAGCTTAGGGGATTCACCCCTCCACTTT
>17|TRBV9|TRBJ1-3|.|TRBD1
CASSVEGDRGLGNTIYF
TGTGCCAGCAGCGTCGAGGGGGACAGGGGGCTAGGAAACACCATATATTTT
>16|TRBV6-1|TRBJ2-3|few|.
CASSEARGGPADTQYF
TGTGCCAGCAGTGAAGCACGTGGGGGGCCCGCAGATACGCAGTATTTT
>15|TRBV6-1|TRBJ2-2|.|TRBD2
CASTAGGGGTGELFF
TGTGCCAGCACCGCGGGGGGCGGGGGCACCGGGGAGCTGTTTTTT
>12|TRBV5-6|TRBJ2-5|once|TRBD1
CASSADRVTQYF
TGTGCCAGCAGCGCCGACAGGGTGACCCAGTACTTC
>12|TRBV28|TRBJ1-2|few|.
CASSAESDGYTF
TGTGCCAGCAGTGCTGAATCAGATGGCTACACCTTC
>18|TRBV4-3|TRBJ1-1|.|.
CASSQERFSAGGETEAFF
TGCGCCAGCAGCCAAGAGCGATTTTCGGCAGGCGGGGAGACTGAAGCTTTCTTT
>12|TRBV29-1|TRBJ2-5|.|.
CSVDPGGETQYF
TGCAGCGTTGACCCAGGAGGGGAGACCCAGTACTTC
>13|TRBV18|TRBJ2-7|.|.
CASSPQGVYEQYF
TGTGCCAGCTCACCTCAAGGGGTTTACGAGCAGTACTTC
>15|TRBV5-4|TRBJ1-4|.|TRBD1
CASSPRQGRNEKLFF
TGTGCCAGCAGCCCCCGACAGGGACGGAATGAAAAACTGTTTTTT
>15|TRBV5-3|TRBJ1-1|.|TRBD1
CARSHDRVRFTEAFF
TGTGCCAGAAGCCACGACAGGGTTCGGTTTACTGAAGCTTTCTTT
>14|TRBV2|TRBJ1-1|.|TRBD1
CASSAQGVVGEAFF
TGTGCCAGCAGCGCCCAGGGGGTGGTGGGTGAAGCTTTCTTT
>14|TRBV4-1|TRBJ2-5|few|.
CASRPSVAQETQYF
TGCGCCAGCCGACCTAGCGTAGCCCAAGAGACCCAGTACTTC
>13|TRBV30|TRBJ1-1|.|.
CAWRLQGNTEAFF
TGTGCCTGGAGGTTACAAGGGAACACTGAAGCTTTCTTT
>17|TRBV2|TRBJ2-5|.|TRBD2
CASSEPSGLAGQETQYF
TGTGCCAGCAGTGAACCCTCGGGACTAGCGGGCCAAGAGACCCAGTACTTC
>14|TRBV2|TRBJ1-1|.|.
CASSEVGGNTEAFF
TGTGCCAGCAGTGAGGTGGGGGGCAACACTGAAGCTTTCTTT
>15|TRBV15|TRBJ1-4|.|.
CATSRDMVIHEKLFF
TGTGCCACCAGCAGAGATATGGTAATTCATGAAAAACTGTTTTTT
>13|TRBV7-2|TRBJ2-1|.|.
CASSLATRNEQFF
TGTGCCAGCAGCTTAGCGACGCGGAATGAGCAGTTCTTC
>14|TRBV6-5|TRBJ1-3|.|.
CASRGPLSGNTIYF
TGTGCCAGCAGAGGACCACTTTCTGGAAACACCATATATTTT
>17|TRBV5-4|TRBJ1-1|.|.
CASSLFGGGRERTEAFF
TGTGCCAGCAGCTTGTTCGGCGGGGGGCGCGAGAGAACTGAAGCTTTCTTT
>13|TRBV11-2|TRBJ2-1|.|TRBD1
CASSPTGVDEQFF
TGTGCCAGCAGCCCGACAGGGGTGGATGAGCAGTTCTTC
>14|TRBV25-1|TRBJ1-6|.|.
CASPPLDSNSPLHF
TGTGCCAGCCCTCCTTTGGACAGCAACTCACCCCTCCACTTT
>15|TRBV6-1|TRBJ1-2|.|.
CASSVSQGPIYGYTF
TGTGCCAGCAGTGTATCCCAGGGCCCCATCTATGGCTACACCTTC
>17|TRBV5-1|TRBJ2-3|.|TRBD2
CASSLFNGGGSTDTQYF
TGCGCCAGCAGCTTGTTTAATGGCGGGGGTTCAACAGATACGCAGTATTTT
>12|TRBV29-1|TRBJ1-1|.|.
CSVVPGGAEAFF
TGCAGCGTTGTCCCGGGCGGGGCTGAAGCTTTCTTT
>14|TRBV18|TRBJ1-1|.|TRBD1
CASSPQTTGAEAFF
TGTGCCAGCTCACCCCAGACCACAGGGGCTGAAGCTTTCTTT
>15|TRBV4-3|TRBJ2-7|.|TRBD2
CASSQGLAGSYEQYF
TGCGCCAGCAGCCAGGGACTAGCGGGGAGTTACGAGCAGTACTTC
>14|TRBV7-2|TRBJ2-7|.|TRBD1
CASSLTTGGYEQYF
TGTGCCAGCAGCTTAACGACAGGGGGGTACGAGCAGTACTTC
>13|TRBV2|TRBJ1-5|.|.
CASKRDNNQPQHF
TGTGCCAGCAAAAGGGACAACAATCAGCCCCAGCATTTT
>15|TRBV2|TRBJ1-6|.|TRBD1
CASSTRQGPNSPLHF
TGTGCCAGCAGTACCCGACAGGGACCGAATTCACCCCTCCACTTT
>14|TRBV19|TRBJ1-4|once|.
CASSRWGNSEKLFF
TGTGCCAGTAGTCGATGGGGGAATAGTGAAAAACTGTTTTTT
>16|TRBV4-2|TRBJ1-5|once|.
CASSQDPGDSNQPQHF
TGTGCCAGCAGCCAAGATCCCGGGGATAGCAATCAGCCCCAGCATTTT
>16|TRBV5-1|TRBJ1-2|.|TRBD1
CASSAEGTGEVYGYTF
TGCGCCAGCAGCGCCGAGGGGACAGGGGAAGTCTATGGCTACACCTTC
>14|TRBV29-1|TRBJ2-1|.|TRBD1
CSVVTGTGSDEQFF
TGCAGCGTGGTTACCGGGACAGGCTCCGATGAGCAGTTCTTC
>17|TRBV5-1|TRBJ2-2|.|TRBD2
CASSYYPLAGGTGELFF
TGCGCCAGCAGCTACTACCCACTAGCGGGGGGAACCGGGGAGCTGTTTTTT
>16|TRBV19|TRBJ2-1|.|TRBD2
CASSMRGGSSYNEQFF
TGTGCCAGTAGTATGCGGGGGGGAAGCTCCTACAATGAGCAGTTCTTC
>15|TRBV7-2|TRBJ1-3|.|TRBD1
CASSFDRAFGNTIYF
TGTGCCAGCAGCTTCGACAGGGCCTTTGGAAACACCATATATTTT
>12|TRBV5-1|TRBJ2-1|.|.
CASSLLDNEQFF
TGCGCCAGCAGCCTACTCGACAATGAGCAGTTCTTC
>13|TRBV5-4|TRBJ1-2|.|.
CASSLDNSLGYTF
TGTGCCAGCAGCTTGGATAATAGTCTGGGCTACACCTTC
>15|TRBV19|TRBJ1-5|.|TRBD1
CASSITGGSSQPQHF
TGTGCCAGTAGTATTACAGGGGGCTCTAGTCAGCCCCAGCATTTT
>15|TRBV5-6|TRBJ2-7|.|.
CASSLYGKSSYEQYF
TGTGCCAGCAGCTTGTACGGGAAGAGCTCCTACGAGCAGTACTTC
>13|TRBV5-1|TRBJ2-7|.|TRBD2
CASRSGSSYEQYF
TGCGCCAGCAGAAGCGGGAGCTCCTACGAGCAGTACTTC